The 32 T cell receptor beta chains below all came from one sample that was sequenced in a study of Ad26.COV2.S vaccination and SARS-CoV-2 variants. Treatment defined: roughly 20 received Ad26.COV2.S at low or high dose, single or two shots; a few received placebo; per-sample allocation not given. Collection of the samples took place on day 63 after the first injection of vaccine or placebo. The assay was immunoSEQ multiplex PCR, and TCRdb's table has in-frame clones only and misses some. The repertoire holds around 450,000 clones, with 90% as singletons. The sample here was peripheral blood, taken in a trial of Ad26.COV2.S vaccine versus placebo. Receptors were obtained from a person aged 18-65 years who received the Ad26.COV2.S COVID-19 vaccine or a placebo.

V and J are TRBV7-2 and TRBJ1-1; maybe TRBD1 (5 bases). V was shortened by 1 base and J by 0 bases, with 15 bases between the two germline ends. Per the germline V gene, CDR1 is SGHTA and CDR2 is FQGNSA. The CDR3 runs 17 residues. CDR3 bases: TGTGCCAGCAGCTTAGAGGCCCCCAGGGCCCTGAACACTGAAGCTTTCTTT. This encodes CASSLEAPRALNTEAFF.

This rearrangement joins TRBV6-2 or TRBV6-3 to TRBJ1-3; D is ambiguous. Between the trimmed V and J ends, which lost 2 bases and 0 bases, there was a span of 8 bases. This CDR3 region has 15 residues. The germline V gene encodes CDR1 MNHEY and CDR2 SVGEGT. This chain's CDR3 is CASSYASHSGNTIYF. In DNA form, the CDR3 reads TGTGCCAGCAGTTACGCCTCACACTCTGGAAACACCATATATTTT.

The genes are TRBV7-2 and TRBJ1-3, with a weak D call TRBD1 (6 bases). There are 17 residues in the CDR3. The germline V and J ends were trimmed by 7 bases and 2 bases, with 21 bases remaining between them. Germline lookup yields CDR1 SGHTA and CDR2 FQGNSA. The CDR3 DNA is TGTGCCAGCACACCGACAGGTCTTTTACAGCCTGGAAACACCATATATTTT. Its translation: CASTPTGLLQPGNTIYF.

This clone was seen once. This chain connects TRBV4-3 to TRBJ2-1; possibly TRBD2 for D (5 bases). CDR3 length equals 17 residues. Germline V gene data show CDR1 as LGHNA and CDR2 as YSLEER. V was shortened by 0 bases and J by 6 bases, with 18 bases between the two germline ends. The CDR3 DNA is TGCGCCAGCAGCCAAGACCCCTTTACTAGTCGGGGCAATGAGCAGTTCTTC. Protein product: CASSQDPFTSRGNEQFF.

The V call is TRBV15, the J call TRBJ1-5, with D hard to call. This CDR3 is built from 16 residues. Germline V lookup: CDR1 LNHNV, CDR2 YYDKDF (reference sequence). V was cut by 0 bases and J by 3 bases, with 12 bases left in between. The CDR3 region is CATSRDSQEINQPQHF. CDR3 DNA sequence: TGTGCCACCAGCAGAGACAGTCAGGAGATCAATCAGCCCCAGCATTTT.

Regarding this clone: One end of the junction is discordant with germline, which a read error may explain. V is TRBV6-1 and J is TRBJ1-5; D is unclear. Germline CDR1 MNHNS, CDR2 SASEGT. The CDR3 runs to 13 residues. The CDR3 DNA reads TGTGCCGGCAGTGAAGCGGAGGTCCAACCCCAGCATTTT. Its protein is CAGSEAEVQPQHF.

This clone has only a few counts. This CDR3 is CATSRGPRDGNSNQPQHF. CDR3 DNA: TGTGCCACCAGCAGAGGGCCTCGGGACGGGAATAGCAATCAGCCCCAGCATTTT. This chain joins TRBV15 and TRBJ1-5; TRBD1 is a possible D gene (5 bases). The CDR3 is 18 amino acids. V shed 1 base and J shed 0 bases, with 16 bases lying between them. CDR1 and CDR2 from the germline V gene are LNHNV and YYDKDF (reference sequence).

This chain joins TRBV18 and TRBJ1-2; D perhaps matches TRBD1 (5 bases). The CDR3 contains 16 residues. The V end was cut by 2 bases, the J end by 4 bases, with 17 bases between. From germline, CDR1 is KGHSH and CDR2 LQKENI. CDR3 loop: CASSPRSSSGGYGYTF. The DNA of the CDR3 is TGTGCCAGCTCACCAAGGTCTTCCTCGGGGGGCTATGGCTACACCTTC.

This chain joins TRBV28 and TRBJ2-7; 12 bases fit TRBD2. CDR1 is MDHEN and CDR2 is SYDVKM in the germline V gene. The trim removed 7 bases at V and 2 bases at J, leaving 3 bases unmatched. This CDR3 is 14 amino acids long. The CDR3 loop reads CASIGLAGPYEQYF. As DNA, the CDR3 is TGTGCCAGCATAGGACTAGCGGGACCCTACGAGCAGTACTTC. Combining the CDR3 with reference TRBV28 and TRBJ2-7 gives the whole variable domain DVKVTQSSRYLVKRTGEKVFLECVQDMDHENMFWYRQDPGLGLRLIYFSYDVKMKEKGDIPEGYSVSREKKERFSLILESASTNQTSMYLCASIGLAGPYEQYFGPGTRLTVT.

V gene TRBV7-2 combines with J gene TRBJ2-7; 10 nucleotides match TRBD2. Germline CDR1 is SGHTA and CDR2 is FQGNSA. The CDR3 consists of 15 residues. Trimming at V came to 5 bases and at J to 4 bases, leaving 8 bases not matched to a gene. As DNA, the CDR3 is TGTGCCAGCAGCCCTCGGGAGCGGGAGGGATACGAGCAGTACTTC. It specifies CASSPREREGYEQYF.

This sequence joins TRBV29-1 and TRBJ2-1, with 10 bases aligning to TRBD1. CDR3 length: 12 amino acids. Germline V lookup: CDR1 SQVTM, CDR2 ANQGSEA. V lost 7 bases, J lost 9 bases, and 6 bases stayed unmatched. CDR3 in amino acids: CSATGGRGEQFF. CDR3 nucleotide sequence: TGCAGCGCGACAGGGGGCAGGGGTGAGCAGTTCTTC.

The V gene is TRBV25-1, the J gene TRBJ1-2; D is uncertain. This CDR3 spans 13 amino acids. Germline CDR1 reads MGHDK; CDR2 reads SYGVNS. Trimming cost V 4 bases and J 2 bases, with 8 bases left between them. The CDR3 nucleotides are TGTGCCAGCAGTGGGCTGCGGAACTATGGCTACACCTTC. This sequence encodes CASSGLRNYGYTF.

This chain uses TRBV19 with TRBJ1-6; D is unresolved. This CDR3 has 18 residues. Germline assignment: CDR1 LNHDA and CDR2 SQIVND (reference sequence). Trimming shortened V by 8 bases and J by 4 bases, and 24 bases separated the two germline ends. This chain's CDR3 is CASGLFADSRAYNSPLHF. The CDR3 DNA is TGTGCCAGTGGCCTGTTCGCGGATTCTCGGGCATATAATTCACCCCTCCACTTT.

The chain combines TRBV6-2 or TRBV6-3 with TRBJ2-3, with 7 bases fitting TRBD1. Looked up from germline, CDR1 is MNHEY and CDR2 is SVGEGT. This CDR3 has 15 residues. J gave up 1 base and V 5 bases, and 6 bases lay outside the gene matches. Here the CDR3 DNA reads TGTGCCAGCAGTCCACAGGGGCCCCGCACAGATACGCAGTATTTT. Translation: CASSPQGPRTDTQYF.

This clone was counted between two and nine times. The chain joins TRBV7-9 to TRBJ2-7; 12 bases agree with TRBD2. This CDR3 has 19 residues. Germline V gives CDR1 SEHNR, CDR2 FQNEAQ (reference sequence). V shed 1 base and J 1 base; nucleotides not matched to a gene: 11. The CDR3 spells CASSLVGRLAGVRSYEQYF. In DNA, the CDR3 is TGTGCCAGCAGCTTAGTGGGTCGACTAGCGGGAGTTAGATCCTACGAGCAGTACTTC.

The rearrangement joins TRBV5-8 to TRBJ1-1; weak D call: TRBD1 (6 bases). There are 15 residues in the CDR3. V shed 4 bases and J shed 6 bases, with 19 bases lying between them. Per the germline V gene, CDR1 is SGHTS and CDR2 is YDEGEE. The DNA for the CDR3 is TGTGCCAGCAGCCGCGGGGGGCTCTTGAGGGCTGAAGCTTTCTTT. Residues: CASSRGGLLRAEAFF.

A note on this clone: Other DNA sequences in this specimen translate into the identical CDR3. V usage is TRBV24-1 and J usage is TRBJ2-1, with 9 bases aligning to TRBD2. Looked up from germline, CDR1 is KGHDR and CDR2 is SFDVKD. The CDR3 has 16 amino acids. V was pared by 0 bases and J by 5 bases, with 4 bases of the junction left unmatched. CDR3 region: CATSDLGLAGNNEQFF. The CDR3 DNA follows: TGTGCCACCAGTGATTTGGGGCTAGCGGGAAACAATGAGCAGTTCTTC.

This chain links TRBV18 with TRBJ2-7, with D tentatively TRBD2 (6 bases). Germline V CDR1 and CDR2: KGHSH, LQKENI. Trimming took off 4 bases at V and 0 bases at J, with 19 bases between the two ends. This CDR3 is 17 amino acids long. Written as DNA, the CDR3 is TGTGCCAGCTCACGCATCCCGGGTAGCGGCACCTCCTACGAGCAGTACTTC. Protein sequence: CASSRIPGSGTSYEQYF.

CDR3 amino acids: CASSFWASSSIVHLGTDTQYF. In DNA form, the CDR3 reads TGTGCCAGCAGCTTCTGGGCCTCCTCCTCTATAGTCCACCTAGGCACAGATACGCAGTATTTT. The V call is TRBV6-6, the J call TRBJ2-3; D uncertain. In germline, CDR1 is MNHNY, CDR2 SVGAGI (reference sequence). V was trimmed by 6 bases and J by 1 base, leaving 32 bases between them. This CDR3 comprises 21 residues.

The rearrangement joins TRBV24-1 to TRBJ2-3, with 11 bases aligning to TRBD1. Trimming took 9 bases from V and 2 from J; bases not matched to a gene: 6. The CDR3 contains 15 residues. Looked up from germline, CDR1 is KGHDR and CDR2 is SFDVKD. CDR3: CATPGQGANTDTQYF. The CDR3 DNA reads TGTGCCACCCCTGGACAGGGGGCTAACACAGATACGCAGTATTTT.

The gene calls are TRBV2 and TRBJ2-1, with D perhaps TRBD1 (6 bases). V lost 6 bases to trimming and J lost 0 bases, with 15 bases between them. Germline V gene lookup returns CDR1 SNHLY and CDR2 FYNNEI. This CDR3 contains 16 residues. CDR3 loop: CASSPNLGGSYNEQFF. The DNA for the CDR3 is TGTGCCAGCAGCCCGAACCTAGGGGGCTCCTACAATGAGCAGTTCTTC.

This chain uses TRBV5-6 with TRBJ1-5; 10 bases are a match to TRBD1. V dropped 3 bases and J dropped 3; count of bases not matched to a gene: 3. The CDR3 has 15 residues. From germline, CDR1 is SGHDT and CDR2 YYEEEE. The CDR3 region has the DNA TGTGCCAGCAGCTCCGGGACAGGGGACAATCAGCCCCAGCATTTT. It yields the protein CASSSGTGDNQPQHF.

To note about this clone: This CDR3 is also generated by other DNA sequences in the sample. V usage is TRBV5-1 and J usage is TRBJ2-7; 7 positions agree with TRBD2. The V segment lost 2 bases and the J segment 2 bases; nucleotides outside the gene matches: 4. Germline values: CDR1 SGHRS, CDR2 YFSETQ. The CDR3 consists of 14 residues. CDR3 residues: CASSLVAGAYEQYF. As DNA, the CDR3 is TGCGCCAGCAGCTTAGTAGCGGGTGCCTACGAGCAGTACTTC. The variable domain in full, completed from reference TRBV5-1 and TRBJ2-7, reads KAGVTQTPRYLIKTRGQQVTLSCSPISGHRSVSWYQQTPGQGLQFLFEYFSETQRNKGNFPGRFSGRQFSNSRSEMNVSTLELGDSALYLCASSLVAGAYEQYFGPGTRLTVT.

The V and J genes are TRBV29-1 and TRBJ2-1; 8 bases are shared with TRBD2. This CDR3 comprises 13 residues. Germline V gene sequence: CDR1 SQVTM, CDR2 ANQGSEA. After removal of 7 bases from V and 13 bases from J, the junction contained 15 bases not matched to a gene. The chain's CDR3 is CSASWEAGVGQFF. For the CDR3, the DNA is TGCAGCGCCTCGTGGGAAGCGGGAGTCGGTCAGTTCTTC.

CDR3: CAGQGTSGDQQFF. CDR3 DNA sequence: TGTGCCGGACAAGGGACTAGCGGCGACCAGCAGTTCTTC. V is TRBV7-9 and J is TRBJ2-1, with 11 bases fitting TRBD2. Trimming took 11 bases from V and 11 from J; bases not matched to a gene: 11. Germline V gene lookup returns CDR1 SEHNR and CDR2 FQNEAQ (reference sequence). This CDR3 comprises 13 residues. Looking up the rest from reference TRBV7-9 and TRBJ2-1 gives the full variable domain: DTGVSQNPRHKITKRGQNVTFRCDPISEHNRLYWYRQTLGQGPEFLTYFQNEAQLEKSRLLSDRFSAERPKGSFSTLEIQRTEQGDSAMYLCAGQGTSGDQQFFGPGTRLTVL.

The J gene is TRBJ1-1, the V gene TRBV30, with D hard to call. Germline CDR1 GTSNPN, CDR2 SVGIG (reference sequence). The CDR3 sequence is 13 residues long. V lost 2 bases, J lost 0 bases, and 7 bases lay in between. CDR3 bases: TGTGCCTGGAGTCGCACGATGAACACTGAAGCTTTCTTT. Its protein is CAWSRTMNTEAFF.

V is TRBV3-1 (or the pseudogene TRBV3-2) and J is TRBJ1-2; tentative D call: TRBD1 (5 bases). The CDR3 covers 14 residues. From germline, CDR1 is LGHDT and CDR2 YNNKEL (reference sequence). Deletions cut 1 base from V and 8 bases from J, with 14 bases between. CDR3 loop: CASSQVTGVRGYTF. The CDR3, as DNA: TGTGCCAGCAGCCAAGTTACAGGCGTAAGGGGCTACACCTTC.

The CDR3 bases are TGCAGCGTTGAAAGCGACAGGGGGGCTGAGCAGTTCTTC. This sequence encodes CSVESDRGAEQFF. The rearrangement links TRBV29-1 to TRBJ2-1, with 9 bases matching TRBD1. Looked up from germline, CDR1 is SQVTM and CDR2 is ANQGSEA. The CDR3 covers 13 residues. J was trimmed by 9 bases and V by 2 bases; bases with no gene match: 5.

The chain employs TRBV4-3 and TRBJ1-1; D perhaps matches TRBD1 (6 bases). The germline V and J ends were trimmed by 6 bases and 3 bases, with 17 bases remaining between them. The CDR3 sequence is 15 residues long. Germline V CDR1 and CDR2: LGHNA, YSLEER. CDR3 region: CASSLTRQAYTEAFF. The CDR3 DNA is TGCGCCAGCAGTCTCACCCGACAGGCATACACTGAAGCTTTCTTT.

V usage is TRBV7-2 and J usage is TRBJ2-7; D is possibly TRBD1 (6 bases). V shed 5 bases and J shed 2 bases, with 16 bases lying between them. Germline CDR1 SGHTA, CDR2 FQGNSA. This CDR3 contains 15 residues. The CDR3 sequence is CASSPPGGPTYEQYF. The CDR3 region has the DNA TGTGCCAGCAGCCCTCCTGGGGGCCCCACCTACGAGCAGTACTTC.

This clone was counted only a few times. CDR3: CASSDGQGTEQFF. The CDR3 nucleotides read TGCGCCAGCAGCGATGGACAGGGGACTGAGCAGTTCTTC. This chain joins TRBV5-1 and TRBJ2-1, with TRBD1 matching over 9 bases. V lost 4 bases and J lost 9; bases outside the gene matches: 5. The germline V gene encodes CDR1 SGHRS and CDR2 YFSETQ. The CDR3 runs to 13 residues.

V and J are TRBV2 and TRBJ2-1; TRBD1 matches 10 bases. V was clipped by 3 bases and J by 4 bases; unmatched bases: 3. Germline CDR1 reads SNHLY; CDR2 reads FYNNEI. The CDR3 extends over 15 amino acids. The CDR3 DNA sequence: TGTGCCAGCAGTGAGAGGACAGGGGGGTACAATGAGCAGTTCTTC. Translating it yields CASSERTGGYNEQFF.